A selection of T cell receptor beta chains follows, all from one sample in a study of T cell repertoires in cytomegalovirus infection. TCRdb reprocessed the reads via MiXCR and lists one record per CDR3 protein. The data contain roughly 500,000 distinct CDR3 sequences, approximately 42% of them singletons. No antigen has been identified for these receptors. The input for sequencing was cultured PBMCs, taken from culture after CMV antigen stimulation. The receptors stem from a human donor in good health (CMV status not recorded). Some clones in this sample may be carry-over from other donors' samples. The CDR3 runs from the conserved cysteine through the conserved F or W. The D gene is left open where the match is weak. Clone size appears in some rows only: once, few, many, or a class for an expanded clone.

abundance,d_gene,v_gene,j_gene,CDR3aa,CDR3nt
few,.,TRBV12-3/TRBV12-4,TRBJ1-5,CASVTASNQPQHF,TGTGCCAGCGTGACAGCGAGCAATCAGCCCCAGCATTTT
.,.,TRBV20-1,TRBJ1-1,CSAPKFGGAVLNTEAFF,TGCAGTGCTCCCAAATTTGGGGGGGCCGTCTTGAACACTGAAGCTTTCTTT
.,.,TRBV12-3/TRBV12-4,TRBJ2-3,CASKGRAHTDTQYF,TGTGCCAGCAAGGGCAGGGCCCACACAGATACGCAGTATTTT
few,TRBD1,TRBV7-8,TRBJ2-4,CASSPTRQGLAKNIQYF,TGTGCCAGCAGCCCAACCAGACAGGGCCTAGCCAAAAACATTCAGTACTTC
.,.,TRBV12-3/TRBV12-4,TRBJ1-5,CASSLSGVRQPQHF,TGTGCCAGCAGTTTAAGTGGGGTGCGTCAGCCCCAGCATTTT
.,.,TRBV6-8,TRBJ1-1,CASSYSNRDLNTEAFF,TGTGCCAGCAGTTACTCGAACAGAGATTTGAACACTGAAGCTTTCTTT
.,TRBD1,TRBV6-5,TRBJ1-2,CASSSPGQGARSYTF,TGTGCCAGCAGTTCCCCCGGACAGGGGGCTCGGAGCTACACCTTC
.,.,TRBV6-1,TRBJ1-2,CASIPQGTYGYTF,TGTGCCAGCATCCCACAAGGGACCTATGGCTACACCTTC
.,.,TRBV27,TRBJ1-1,CASSPGVGTGTFF,.
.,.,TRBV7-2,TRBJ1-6,CASSQWPGLANSPLHF,TGTGCCAGCAGCCAATGGCCGGGACTCGCTAATTCACCCCTCCACTTT
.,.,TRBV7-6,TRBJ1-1,CASSLELEAEAFF,TGTGCCAGCAGCTTAGAGTTAGAAGCTGAAGCTTTCTTT
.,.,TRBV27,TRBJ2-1,CASSLDAWNEQFF,TGTGCCAGCAGCTTAGACGCCTGGAATGAGCAGTTCTTC
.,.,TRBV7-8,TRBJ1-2,CASSPTGGRGLAFDGYTF,TGTGCCAGCAGCCCCACGGGAGGCAGGGGCCTCGCTTTTGATGGCTACACCTTC
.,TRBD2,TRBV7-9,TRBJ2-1,CASTPVAGGPNEQFF,TGTGCCAGCACCCCAGTAGCGGGAGGGCCGAATGAGCAGTTCTTC
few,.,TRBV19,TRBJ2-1,CASSERTVGGRYNEQFF,TGTGCCAGTAGTGAACGAACGGTAGGCGGAAGATACAATGAGCAGTTCTTC
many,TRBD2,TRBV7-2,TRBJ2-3,CASSLASGSSTDTQYF,TGTGCCAGCAGCTTAGCAAGCGGGAGTAGCACAGATACGCAGTATTTT
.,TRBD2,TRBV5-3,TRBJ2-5,CASSPPPGGEETQYF,TGTGCCAGCAGCCCACCTCCGGGGGGTGAAGAGACCCAGTACTTC
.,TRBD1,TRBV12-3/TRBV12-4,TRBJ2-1,CASSRDRKSYNEQFF,TGTGCCAGCAGTAGGGACAGGAAGTCCTACAATGAGCAGTTCTTC
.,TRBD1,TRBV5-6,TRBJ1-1,CASSLGAGTGEAFF,TGTGCCAGCAGCTTGGGGGCCGGGACAGGCGAAGCTTTCTTT
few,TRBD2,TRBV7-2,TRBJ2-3,CASSNKWREATDTQYF,TGTGCCAGCAGTAATAAATGGCGGGAGGCCACAGATACGCAGTATTTT
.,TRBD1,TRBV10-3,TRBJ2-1,CAISEWDRANEQFF,TGTGCCATCAGTGAGTGGGACAGGGCCAATGAGCAGTTCTTC
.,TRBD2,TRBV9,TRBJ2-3,CASSVGGLEADTQYF,TGTGCCAGCAGCGTAGGGGGACTAGAGGCAGATACGCAGTATTTT
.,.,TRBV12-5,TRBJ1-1,CASGLVNPYSPLGPKTEAFF,TGTGCTAGTGGTTTGGTAAATCCATACAGTCCCTTGGGGCCGAAGACTGAAGCTTTCTTT
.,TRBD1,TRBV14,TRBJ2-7,CASSLGTGGFYEQYF,TGTGCCAGCAGCCTGGGGACAGGCGGCTTTTACGAGCAGTACTTC
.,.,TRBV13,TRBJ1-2,CASSSGRGSVYGYTF,TGTGCCAGCAGTTCGGGTAGGGGCTCAGTCTATGGCTACACCTTC
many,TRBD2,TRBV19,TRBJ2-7,CASKERGIDEQYF,TGTGCCAGTAAGGAGCGGGGAATCGACGAGCAGTACTTC
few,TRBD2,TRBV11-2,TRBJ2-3,CASSIGGGTLWDTQYF,TGTGCCAGCAGCATAGGCGGGGGGACTCTATGGGATACGCAGTATTTT
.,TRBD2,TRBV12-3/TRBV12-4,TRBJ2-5,CASSLVTSPYQETQYF,TGTGCCAGCAGTTTGGTGACTAGCCCATACCAAGAGACCCAGTACTTC
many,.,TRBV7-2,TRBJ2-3,CASSGGQQGFGTDTQYF,TGTGCCAGCAGCGGGGGGCAACAGGGGTTCGGCACAGATACGCAGTATTTT
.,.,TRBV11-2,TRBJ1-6,CASSSPGPYNSPLHF,TGTGCCAGCAGCTCCCCGGGACCGTATAATTCACCCCTCCACTTT
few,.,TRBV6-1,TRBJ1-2,CASSEAWGGYGYTF,TGTGCCAGCAGTGAAGCTTGGGGGGGCTATGGCTACACCTTC
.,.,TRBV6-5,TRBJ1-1,CASSYLGPRTEAFF,TGTGCCAGCAGTTACCTTGGACCACGGACTGAAGCTTTCTTT
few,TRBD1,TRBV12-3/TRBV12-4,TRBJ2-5,CASSRDRGQETQYF,TGTGCCAGCAGTAGAGACAGGGGACAAGAGACCCAGTACTTC
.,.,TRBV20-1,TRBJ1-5,CSAVQVSNQPQHF,TGCAGTGCAGTACAGGTTAGCAATCAGCCCCAGCATTTT
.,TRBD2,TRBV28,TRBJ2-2,CASSHGGADNTGELFF,TGTGCCAGCAGCCACGGGGGGGCGGACAACACCGGGGAGCTGTTTTTT
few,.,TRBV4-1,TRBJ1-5,CASSHPPGGPQPQHF,TGCGCCAGCAGCCACCCCCCGGGGGGCCCTCAGCCCCAGCATTTT
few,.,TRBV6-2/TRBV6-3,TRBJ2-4,CASSLDFLAKNIQYF,TGTGCCAGCAGTCTCGACTTCTTAGCCAAAAACATTCAGTACTTC
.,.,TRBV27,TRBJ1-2,CASKAGGRNYGYTF,TGTGCCAGCAAGGCTGGGGGACGGAACTATGGCTACACCTTC
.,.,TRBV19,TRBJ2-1,CVRQGPYNEQFF,TGTGTAAGGCAGGGGCCCTACAATGAGCAGTTCTTC
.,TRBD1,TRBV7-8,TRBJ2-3,CASSSKDRARTDTQYF,TGTGCCAGCAGCTCCAAGGACAGGGCGAGGACAGATACGCAGTATTTT
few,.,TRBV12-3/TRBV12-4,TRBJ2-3,CASGRGAGTDTQYF,TGTGCCAGCGGGAGGGGGGCCGGCACAGATACGCAGTATTTT
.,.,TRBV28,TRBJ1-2,CASNFLRGPYGYTF,TGTGCCAGCAACTTCCTTAGGGGACCCTATGGCTACACCTTC
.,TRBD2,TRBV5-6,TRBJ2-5,CASSLPTLAGDETQYF,TGTGCCAGCAGCTTGCCGACCCTAGCGGGGGACGAGACCCAGTACTTC
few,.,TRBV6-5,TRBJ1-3,CASRSPGTINTIYF,TGTGCCAGCAGATCCCCCGGGACAATCAACACCATATATTTT
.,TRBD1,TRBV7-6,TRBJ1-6,CASSRGQLNSPLHF,TGTGCCAGCAGCCGGGGACAGCTTAATTCACCCCTCCACTTT
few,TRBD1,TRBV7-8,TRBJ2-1,CASSRQGYGEQFF,TGTGCCAGCAGCCGACAGGGTTATGGTGAGCAGTTCTTC